The 31 T cell receptor beta chains below come from one sample, sequenced in a study of OX40 agonist ivuxolimab in advanced cancers. The table came from immunoSEQ multiplex PCR; TCRdb's copy has only in-frame clones and leaves some out. The sample lists 45,000 to 65,000 clones, 88% occurring once. The sample consisted of CD4+ or CD8+ T cells sorted from blood, taken in a trial of the OX40 agonist ivuxolimab. Receptors were obtained from an adult with an advanced solid tumor such as melanoma, head and neck, liver or kidney cancer.

The CDR3 bases are TGTGCCAGCTCACCATCACAGATCTACAATGAGCAGTTCTTC. It is translated as CASSPSQIYNEQFF. The chain recombines TRBV18 with TRBJ2-1; D is uncertain. The CDR3 spans 14 residues. The germline V gene has CDR1 KGHSH and CDR2 LQKENI. V lost 2 bases, J lost 3 bases, and 8 bases lay in between.

The chain carries TRBV5-1 and TRBJ1-1; possible D gene TRBD1, 5 bases. The CDR3 is made up of 11 amino acids. V lost 0 bases and J 11 bases, leaving 8 bases between the germline ends. CDR1 is SGHRS, CDR2 YFSETQ, per germline. As DNA, the CDR3 is TGCGCCAGCAGCTTGGGGGGACGGGCTTTCTTT. Its protein is CASSLGGRAFF.

This sequence joins TRBV30 and TRBJ1-5, with TRBD1 matching 9 bases. The CDR3 covers 15 residues. V was pared by 3 bases and J by 6 bases, with 9 bases of the junction left unmatched. The germline gives CDR1 GTSNPN, CDR2 SVGIG (reference sequence). CDR3 nucleotide sequence: TGTGCCTGGAGGAGCCGGGACAGGGACAGTCAGCCCCAGCATTTT. This translates into CAWRSRDRDSQPQHF.

The chain couples TRBV7-2 to TRBJ2-5; 12 bases align to TRBD2. Near its end, the DNA agrees better with TRBJ2-7, so the J call may be wrong. The germline gives CDR1 SGHTA, CDR2 FQGNSA. The CDR3 runs to 18 residues. CDR3 in amino acids: CASSRTVTSGRFSYEQYF. DNA for the CDR3: TGTGCCAGCAGCCGGACAGTAACTAGCGGGAGGTTCTCCTACGAGCAGTACTTC.

J is TRBJ2-1 and V is TRBV6-5, with TRBD2 matching 11 bases. J gave up 8 bases and V 5 bases, and 8 bases lay outside the gene matches. The CDR3 length is 15 residues. CDR1 is MNHEY and CDR2 is SVGAGI in the germline V gene. The CDR3 DNA sequence: TGTGCCAGCAGTAAAACTAGCGGGAGTCGCTATGAGCAGTTCTTC. The encoded protein is CASSKTSGSRYEQFF.

Written as DNA, the CDR3 is TGTGCCAGCGCCCCGGGGGCAGGAACACAAGCTTTCTTT. Translating gives CASAPGAGTQAFF. The chain employs TRBV5-6 and TRBJ1-1; D may be TRBD1 (6 bases). Trimming took off 7 bases at V and 9 bases at J, with 19 bases between the two ends. This CDR3 comprises 13 residues. Germline values: CDR1 SGHDT, CDR2 YYEEEE.

V usage is TRBV5-5 and J usage is TRBJ2-3; D remains ambiguous. This CDR3 has 15 amino acids. Trimming left V 5 bases short and J 2 bases short, with 15 bases between. The germline CDR1 and CDR2 sequences are SGHKS and YYEKEE (reference sequence). CDR3 residues: CASSRTPLATDTQYF. DNA for the CDR3: TGTGCCAGCAGTCGGACCCCGCTCGCCACAGATACGCAGTATTTT.

In its sample, this clone was seen once. The chain is built from TRBV7-8 and TRBJ1-1, with TRBD1 as a possible D gene (5 bases). The V and J ends lost 5 bases and 4 bases respectively, with 17 bases between them. Germline V gene lookup returns CDR1 SGHVS and CDR2 FQNEAQ. The CDR3 is made up of 15 amino acids. This chain's CDR3 is CASSPRSIGATEAFF. As DNA, the CDR3 is TGTGCCAGCAGCCCCCGGTCGATAGGGGCCACTGAAGCTTTCTTT. Based on the CDR3 plus reference TRBV7-8 and TRBJ1-1, the full variable domain is GAGVSQSPRYKVAKRGQDVALRCDPISGHVSLFWYQQALGQGPEFLTYFQNEAQLDKSGLPSDRFFAERPEGSVSTLKIQRTQQEDSAVYLCASSPRSIGATEAFFGQGTRLTVV.

This chain joins TRBV11-3 and TRBJ1-3, with a tentative D call TRBD1 (5 bases). The germline V gene has CDR1 SGHNT and CDR2 YENEEA. V was shortened by 2 bases and J by 2 bases, with 10 bases between the two germline ends. This CDR3 is built from 15 residues. Here the CDR3 reads CASSLRGNTGNTIYF. CDR3 DNA: TGTGCCAGCAGCTTACGGGGGAACACTGGAAACACCATATATTTT.

The chain couples TRBV9 to TRBJ2-7; TRBD2 matches at 7 bases. The CDR3 loop spans 15 amino acids. Trimming took 0 bases from V and 3 from J; bases not matched to a gene: 6. The germline V gene encodes CDR1 SGDLS and CDR2 YYNGEE. The CDR3 sequence: CASSVGKGGSYEQYF. The DNA for the CDR3 is TGTGCCAGCAGCGTAGGGAAAGGCGGGAGCTACGAGCAGTACTTC.

The table lists this clone with a few counts. The chain joins TRBV29-1 to TRBJ2-4, with D possibly matching TRBD2 (6 bases). Germline lookup yields CDR1 SQVTM and CDR2 ANQGSEA. This CDR3 has 14 residues. The V and J ends lost 7 bases and 0 bases respectively, with 13 bases between them. Here the CDR3 reads CSARENLAKNIQYF. DNA of the CDR3: TGCAGCGCGCGGGAAAACCTAGCCAAAAACATTCAGTACTTC.

The chain carries TRBV21-1 and TRBJ1-4. TRBV21-1 is deemed a pseudogene. The CDR3 has 17 residues. CDR3 protein: CASTNPPTKVANEKLFF. CDR3 in DNA: TGTGCCAGCACCAATCCCCCCACCAAAGTGGCTAATGAAAAACTGTTTTTT.

J is TRBJ2-7 and V is TRBV19; 9 positions match TRBD2. CDR1 is LNHDA, CDR2 SQIVND, per germline (reference sequence). V gave up 7 bases and J gave up 7 bases; unmatched junction bases: 11. This CDR3 spans 14 amino acids. The CDR3 loop is CASNAAGGRGEQYF. For the CDR3, the DNA is TGTGCCAGTAACGCAGCGGGAGGCCGAGGAGAGCAGTACTTC.

The chain couples TRBV27 to TRBJ2-3, with D perhaps TRBD1 or TRBD2 (5 bases each). The CDR3 totals 13 residues. V lost 8 bases and J lost 10, with 19 bases in between. Germline values: CDR1 MNHEY, CDR2 SMNVEV (reference sequence). CDR3 sequence: CASRNLGGRAQYF. CDR3 coding DNA: TGTGCCAGCCGGAATCTTGGGGGACGAGCGCAGTATTTT.

The chain has TRBV5-6 and TRBJ2-3; 11 bases are a match to TRBD2. The V segment lost 3 bases and the J segment 0 bases; nucleotides outside the gene matches: 12. The length of the CDR3 is 19 residues. Germline CDR1 and CDR2: SGHDT and YYEEEE. This chain's CDR3 is CASSYRGASGGSSTDTQYF. CDR3 in DNA: TGTGCCAGCAGCTACCGAGGGGCTAGCGGGGGGTCTAGCACAGATACGCAGTATTTT.

This sequence joins TRBV6-5 and TRBJ2-3, with unresolved D. V was shortened by 6 bases and J by 0 bases, with 10 bases between the two germline ends. There are 14 residues in the CDR3. Germline V gene lookup returns CDR1 MNHEY and CDR2 SVGAGI. The CDR3: CASRQRASTDTQYF. DNA for the CDR3: TGTGCCAGCAGGCAACGTGCTAGCACAGATACGCAGTATTTT.

The gene calls are TRBV27 and TRBJ1-2; 10 bases match TRBD1. Germline CDR1 reads MNHEY; CDR2 reads SMNVEV (reference sequence). The CDR3 is 13 residues long. V lost 0 bases and J lost 8; bases outside the gene matches: 0. The CDR3 here is CASSLSDRGGYTF. In nucleotides, the CDR3 is TGTGCCAGCAGTTTATCGGACAGGGGGGGCTACACCTTC.

Only one count was recorded for this clone. V usage is TRBV10-3 and J usage is TRBJ2-6; D tentatively fits TRBD1 or TRBD2 (5 bases each). This CDR3 comprises 14 residues. From germline, CDR1 is ENHRY and CDR2 SYGVKD. With 8 bases removed from V and 2 bases from J, the gap between germline ends came to 10 bases. The DNA of the CDR3 is TGTGCCATCCTACGGGGACCTGGGGCCAACGTCCTGACTTTC. Translation gives CAILRGPGANVLTF.

V gene TRBV7-8 combines with J gene TRBJ1-5; TRBD1 aligns across 9 bases. The germline V gene has CDR1 SGHVS and CDR2 FQNEAQ. Trimming at V came to 1 base and at J to 6 bases, leaving 7 bases not matched to a gene. There are 16 residues in the CDR3. The CDR3, as DNA: TGTGCCAGCAGCTTAGTTAACAGGGGGCTGGGTCAGCCCCAGCATTTT. Its protein is CASSLVNRGLGQPQHF.

The chain recombines TRBV4-1 with TRBJ2-1, with 7 positions matching TRBD2. The J segment lost 6 bases and the V segment lost 8 bases, leaving 10 bases of the junction unmatched. This CDR3 region has 14 residues. Germline V gene data show CDR1 as MGHRA and CDR2 as YSYEKL. The CDR3 reads CASSPGRVGNEQFF. The CDR3 DNA sequence: TGCGCCAGCTCCCCAGGGAGGGTTGGCAATGAGCAGTTCTTC.

The genes are TRBV2 and TRBJ2-3; TRBD2 matches 8 bases. CDR1 and CDR2 (germline): SNHLY, FYNNEI. CDR3 length equals 14 residues. Trimming cost V 4 bases and J 6 bases; bases outside gene matches: 6. Here the CDR3 DNA reads TGTGCCAGCAGTGCAGGGCGCGGGGGGGATACGCAGTATTTT. This translates into CASSAGRGGDTQYF.

J is TRBJ2-5 and V is TRBV7-2; TRBD1 might be the D (6 bases). V lost 3 bases and J 5 bases, leaving 10 bases between the germline ends. Germline-derived CDR1 and CDR2 are SGHTA and FQGNSA. This CDR3 comprises 13 residues. Here the CDR3 DNA reads TGTGCCAGCAGCTTCGGACAGAGTGAGACCCAGTACTTC. This gives the protein CASSFGQSETQYF.

This chain links TRBV15 with TRBJ2-3, with a weak D call TRBD1 (6 bases). This CDR3 is 16 amino acids long. V dropped 1 base and J dropped 0 bases, with 11 bases sitting between them. CDR1 and CDR2 (germline): LNHNV, YYDKDF (reference sequence). CDR3 protein: CATSRVTGASTDTQYF. The CDR3 region has the DNA TGTGCCACCAGCAGAGTGACAGGTGCTAGCACAGATACGCAGTATTTT.

A word on this clone: An end of the junction differs from the germline gene, which may be a read error. The chain combines TRBV13 with TRBJ2-7; 14 positions match TRBD2. Germline lookup yields CDR1 PRHDT and CDR2 FYEKMQ (reference sequence). The CDR3 is made up of 16 amino acids. CDR3 nucleotides: TGTGCCAGCAGCCTAGGACTAGCGGGAGGCTCATACGAGCAGTACTTC. Translated, it gives CASSLGLAGGSYEQYF.

V usage is TRBV10-3 and J usage is TRBJ1-2; D remains ambiguous. Trimming cost V 7 bases and J 5 bases, with 23 bases left between them. CDR3 size: 16 residues. Germline V lookup: CDR1 ENHRY, CDR2 SYGVKD. The CDR3 DNA reads as TGTGCCATCACGGGAGAGTTTGCCCGGGATGGTTATGGCTACACCTTC. Amino acid sequence: CAITGEFARDGYGYTF.

This clone was recorded only once. This rearrangement joins TRBV6-5 to TRBJ1-2; 10 bases align to TRBD1. The CDR3 totals 13 residues. The J segment lost 7 bases and the V segment lost 6 bases, leaving 5 bases of the junction unmatched. Germline V gene data show CDR1 as MNHEY and CDR2 as SVGAGI. This chain's CDR3 is CASRPDRGLGYTF. CDR3 nucleotide sequence: TGTGCCAGCAGACCCGACAGGGGGCTTGGCTACACCTTC.

This chain joins TRBV11-2 and TRBJ2-3; weak D call: TRBD2 (6 bases). V was trimmed by 4 bases and J by 6 bases, leaving 20 bases between them. This CDR3 region has 16 residues. Germline CDR1 reads SGHAT; CDR2 reads FQNNGV. CDR3 in DNA: TGTGCCAGCAGCTCCGGTGGACTATTGGGCGGGGATACGCAGTATTTT. Amino acids: CASSSGGLLGGDTQYF.

This chain joins TRBV28 and TRBJ2-7; maybe TRBD2 (8 bases). The CDR3 spans 17 residues. V shed 5 bases and J shed 0 bases, with 20 bases lying between them. CDR1 is MDHEN and CDR2 is SYDVKM in the germline V gene. In nucleotides, the CDR3 is TGTGCCAGCAGTCCGACAGGGCTAGCGGGTATCTCCTACGAGCAGTACTTC. Amino acid sequence: CASSPTGLAGISYEQYF. The full variable domain, with the rest looked up from reference TRBV28 and TRBJ2-7, is DVKVTQSSRYLVKRTGEKVFLECVQDMDHENMFWYRQDPGLGLRLIYFSYDVKMKEKGDIPEGYSVSREKKERFSLILESASTNQTSMYLCASSPTGLAGISYEQYFGPGTRLTVT.

The chain carries TRBV9 and TRBJ2-3, with TRBD2 matching 11 bases. Germline values: CDR1 SGDLS, CDR2 YYNGEE. V was clipped by 2 bases and J by 6 bases; unmatched bases: 20. CDR3 length: 20 residues. The CDR3 spells CASSVSLAGGSGQRTDTQYF. The CDR3 DNA reads TGTGCCAGCAGCGTCTCCCTAGCGGGGGGTTCGGGTCAGCGTACGGATACGCAGTATTTT.

The chain combines TRBV5-6 with TRBJ1-2; 9 positions agree with TRBD1. Germline V gene sequence: CDR1 SGHDT, CDR2 YYEEEE. This CDR3 contains 16 residues. The trim removed 0 bases at V and 6 bases at J, leaving 9 bases unmatched. The CDR3 nucleotides read TGTGCCAGCAGCTTGGGTACGGGACAGGGTAGGAATGGCTACACCTTC. Translated: CASSLGTGQGRNGYTF.

This chain connects TRBV6-5 to TRBJ2-7; 9 bases fit TRBD1. The germline V gene has CDR1 MNHEY and CDR2 SVGAGI. V lost 5 bases to trimming and J lost 7 bases; unmatched junction nucleotides: 12. This CDR3 is 15 amino acids long. CDR3 sequence: CASSGDREPIGEQYF. The CDR3 DNA is TGTGCCAGCAGTGGGGACAGGGAACCCATCGGGGAGCAGTACTTC.